A selection of T cell receptor beta chains follows, all from one sample in a study of OX40 agonist ivuxolimab in advanced cancers. The table came from immunoSEQ multiplex PCR; TCRdb's copy has only in-frame clones and leaves some out. The sample has 65,000 to 75,000 clones, 80% to 90% seen once. This specimen was CD4+ or CD8+ T cells sorted from blood, taken in a trial of the OX40 agonist ivuxolimab. The source is an adult with an advanced solid tumor such as melanoma, head and neck, liver or kidney cancer. CDR3s include the opening cysteine and the closing phenylalanine or tryptophan. The D gene is left open where the match is weak. Clone sizes are given selectively: once, few, many, or a class where the clone is expanded.

v_gene	j_gene	d_gene	abundance	CDR3nt	CDR3aa
TRBV7-8	TRBJ1-1	-	-	TGTGCCAGCAGCTTAGGAACGGGGTACACTGAAGCTTTCTTT	CASSLGTGYTEAFF
TRBV5-1	TRBJ2-7	-	-	TGCGCCAGCAATCCCAAAAAAGGGTCACTCGAGCAGTACTTC	CASNPKKGSLEQYF
TRBV28	TRBJ1-2	-	-	TGTGCCAGCAGTTTACCAGGGTTCGCTGGCTACACCTTC	CASSLPGFAGYTF
TRBV19	TRBJ2-5	-	-	TGTGCCAGTAGTATCTTCCAGGGAGACCAAGAGACCCAGTACTTC	CASSIFQGDQETQYF
TRBV7-2	TRBJ1-2	TRBD1	once	TGTGCCAGCAGCTTAACTGGACAGGGACACTATGGCTACACCTTC	CASSLTGQGHYGYTF
TRBV23-1	TRBJ1-1	-	-	TGCGCCAGCAGTCATCTCGGTGAAAACACTGAAGCTTTCTTT	CASSHLGENTEAFF
TRBV5-1	TRBJ2-3	-	-	TGCGCCAGCAGCCCGGGCGGGCCCACAGATACGCAGTATTTT	CASSPGGPTDTQYF
TRBV19	TRBJ1-5	-	-	TGTGCCTGTTCGGAAACTGATAGCAATCAGCCCCAGCATTTT	CACSETDSNQPQHF
TRBV6-5	TRBJ1-2	-	-	TGTGCCAGCAGTTACTCGGGGTGGCAGGGGAACTATGGCTACACCTTC	CASSYSGWQGNYGYTF
TRBV11-1	TRBJ2-3	-	-	TGTGCCAGCAGCTTAGAGTGGGAGGCACACACAGATACGCAGTATTTT	CASSLEWEAHTDTQYF
TRBV6-1	TRBJ2-3	-	few	TGTGCCAGCACCAACATGGCAGGGAGCACAGATACGCAGTATTTT	CASTNMAGSTDTQYF
TRBV27	TRBJ1-2	TRBD1	once	TGTGCCAGCAGTTTATTACAGGGGGGCGGCTACACCTTC	CASSLLQGGGYTF
TRBV27	TRBJ1-5	-	-	TGTGCCAGCAGTTCGAGACAGGATCAGCCCCAGCATTTT	CASSSRQDQPQHF
TRBV6-6	TRBJ1-2	-	-	TGTGCCAGCAGTTACTCACTAGCAGAGAACTATGGCTACACCTTC	CASSYSLAENYGYTF
TRBV19	TRBJ2-1	TRBD2	-	TGTGCCAGTAGTGGGGAGGGCCTCTTCGATGAGCAGTTCTTC	CASSGEGLFDEQFF
TRBV28	TRBJ2-1	TRBD2	-	TGTGCTTACTCTAGCGGGAGGGCCGCGCAGTTCTTC	CAYSSGRAAQFF
TRBV19	TRBJ2-7	-	once	TGTGCCAGTAGTATCTCACCTGGGGGGTCATACGAGCAGTACTTC	CASSISPGGSYEQYF
TRBV10-1	TRBJ2-5	TRBD2	-	TGCGCCAGCACAACTGCGGGGGGGACGCACCAAGAGACCCAGTACTTC	CASTTAGGTHQETQYF
TRBV6-6	TRBJ2-3	TRBD1	-	TGTGCCAGCAGAGGACAGGGTCGTAACACAGATACGCAGTATTTT	CASRGQGRNTDTQYF
TRBV10-3	TRBJ2-7	TRBD1	-	TGTGCCATCAGTGATACCGGGACAGGGGGCTACGAGCAGTACTTC	CAISDTGTGGYEQYF
TRBV6-5	TRBJ2-3	-	-	TGTGCCAGCAGTTACTCGAGGGGGGCAGATACGCAGTATTTT	CASSYSRGADTQYF
TRBV2	TRBJ2-7	TRBD2	few	TGTGCCAGCCGACTAGCGGGAGGGCTCGAGCAGTACTTC	CASRLAGGLEQYF
TRBV28	TRBJ2-7	TRBD1	-	TGTGCCAGCAGCTTGACAGGGTCGGAGCAGTACTTC	CASSLTGSEQYF
TRBV27	TRBJ1-2	TRBD1	few	TGTGCCAGCAGTCTCCGGACAGGGGTCGGCTACACCTTC	CASSLRTGVGYTF
TRBV11-2	TRBJ2-1	TRBD2	-	TGTGCCAGCAGCACCTCCGGGGGGAGGGCCACTGAGCAGTTCTTC	CASSTSGGRATEQFF
TRBV19	TRBJ2-3	-	-	TGTGCCAGTAGTCGGGGGGCTCAGATGGATACGCAGTATTTT	CASSRGAQMDTQYF
TRBV7-2	TRBJ2-1	-	-	TGTGCCAGCAGCGGTCTAGAGGAGCAGTTCTTC	CASSGLEEQFF
TRBV10-1	TRBJ2-4	TRBD1	-	TGCGCCAGCAGTGAGTCGACGGGACAGGACCATAACATTCAGTACTTC	CASSESTGQDHNIQYF
TRBV7-3	TRBJ2-3	-	-	TGTGCCAGCAGCCCAGGTGGAGATACGCAGTATTTT	CASSPGGDTQYF
TRBV6-4	TRBJ2-2	-	-	TGTGCCAGCAGTGACGGTCAGAAGAACACCGGGGAGCTGTTTTTT	CASSDGQKNTGELFF
TRBV4-1	TRBJ2-3	-	-	TGCGCCAGCAGCCAAACAGGACGCCCCGGGCAAGATACGCAGTATTTT	CASSQTGRPGQDTQYF
TRBV4-1	TRBJ1-4	-	-	TGCGCCAGCAGCCAACAGACTCCAGGGGCAGGGGAAAAACTGTTTTTT	CASSQQTPGAGEKLFF
TRBV14	TRBJ2-3	-	-	TGTGCCAGCAGCCAAGCCGGGACACCCCGCACAGATACGCAGTATTTT	CASSQAGTPRTDTQYF
TRBV19	TRBJ1-5	-	-	TGTGCCAGTACCTTATCTACAGGTTTCTATAGCAATCAGCCCCAGCATTTT	CASTLSTGFYSNQPQHF
TRBV7-3	TRBJ2-2	TRBD1	-	TGTGCCAGCAGCGGGACAGGGGGTGACACCGGGGAGCTGTTTTTT	CASSGTGGDTGELFF
TRBV4-2	TRBJ2-1	-	-	TGTGCCAGCAGCCAAGGAACTGGCAATGAGCAGTTCTTC	CASSQGTGNEQFF
TRBV18	TRBJ1-5	-	-	TGTGCCAGCTCACCGTTCGGCCAGGGTGGAGGTCAGCCCCAGCATTTT	CASSPFGQGGGQPQHF
TRBV28	TRBJ1-2	-	-	TGTGCCAGCAGTTTGTTCAATCGAGGGTATGGCTACACCTTC	CASSLFNRGYGYTF
TRBV18	TRBJ2-7	-	-	TGTGCCAGCTCCCCCGACGGTGACGAGCAGTACTTC	CASSPDGDEQYF
TRBV5-1	TRBJ2-5	-	-	TGCGCCAGCAGCTTGGCCGGGGTCGGGGAGACCCAGTACTTC	CASSLAGVGETQYF
TRBV7-9	TRBJ1-2	TRBD1	-	TGTGCCAGCAGCTCCGGCGACAGGGGGTTAGGCTACACCTTC	CASSSGDRGLGYTF
TRBV21-1	TRBJ2-7	-	-	TGTGCCAGCAGCAAATTGAGGAGGAGGGGGATATACGAGCAGTACTTC	CASSKLRRRGIYEQYF
TRBV4-1	TRBJ2-3	TRBD2	once	TGCGCCAGCAGCCAAGCGACTAGCGGAGGGAGGACAGATACGCAGTATTTT	CASSQATSGGRTDTQYF
TRBV6-1	TRBJ1-4	TRBD1	once	TGTGCCGGAAGGACAGGAGGGACTGAAAAACTGTTTTTT	CAGRTGGTEKLFF
TRBV2	TRBJ2-3	-	-	TGTGCCAGCAAGGAGTCGAGCAGGCAGTATTTT	CASKESSRQYF
TRBV29-1	TRBJ1-1	-	-	TGCAGCGTCCAGGCCCCGAACACTGAAGCTTTCTTT	CSVQAPNTEAFF
TRBV7-9	TRBJ1-4	-	-	TGTGCCAGCAGCCTCCTAGCAAGGGATGAAAAACTGTTTTTT	CASSLLARDEKLFF
TRBV2	TRBJ1-5	TRBD1	-	TGTGCCAGCAGTCGGGACAGTAATCAGCCCCAGCATTTT	CASSRDSNQPQHF